This T cell receptor beta chain was sequenced during a study of OX40 agonist ivuxolimab in advanced cancers. Overall study: Hepatocellular carcinoma, melanoma, renal cell or head and neck cancer affected the dose-escalation patients. Therapy given before enrollment (anti-PD-1, anti-PD-L1 or anti-CTLA-4) was allowed, and 40% to 50% had some.

Sequencing used immunoSEQ multiplex PCR; TCRdb keeps in-frame clones, though not all of them. This repertoire shows roughly 100,000 clones, 85% to 90% found once; its top ten account for around 1.5%. This CDR3 region has 18 residues. The ends lost 1 base at V and 3 bases at J; junction bases unmatched: 13. Looked up from germline, CDR1 is SGHDN and CDR2 is FVKESK. The clonotype originates from an adult with an advanced solid tumor such as melanoma, head and neck, liver or kidney cancer. The sample in question was CD4+ or CD8+ T cells sorted from blood, obtained in a trial of the OX40 agonist ivuxolimab. The gene calls are TRBV14 and TRBJ2-7, with 9 positions matching TRBD1. CDR3 sequence: CASSQVQNRGLAVYEQYF. CDR3 DNA: TGTGCCAGCAGCCAAGTGCAGAACAGGGGGCTAGCGGTCTACGAGCAGTACTTC.